The T cell receptor beta chain described here comes from a study of T cells in Graves' hyperthyroidism and ophthalmopathy. Whole-study findings and limits: In simple terms, a model built on 13 V-J features told ophthalmopathy apart from stable hyperthyroidism. Ophthalmopathy, which appeared later, was predicted by the model a median about 6 months before onset. Most thyroid-expanded clonotypes above 0.001 were also found in blood.

A word on this clonotype: No antigen is known for it.

Regions amplified from RNA transcripts were the TCR beta CDR3 regions. Researchers ran a first-round RT-PCR on the TCR CDR3 using the HTBI primer set. In TCRdb, the multiplex PCR reads were re-called with MiXCR into one record per CDR3 protein. The table records 550,000 to 700,000 distinct CDR3 sequences, about half of them present only once. This clonotype was sampled from an adult woman with Graves' disease, either hyperthyroidism or ophthalmopathy (not recorded which). Material for sequencing was peripheral blood or thyroid tissue (not recorded which).

CDR3 sequence: CASSFGSHEQYF. In nucleotides, the CDR3 is TGTGCCAGCAGCTTCGGTAGCCACGAGCAGTACTTC. The chain joins TRBV7-2 to TRBJ2-7; D is ambiguous. The CDR3 extends over 12 amino acids. V was clipped by 3 bases and J by 5 bases, with 8 bases between them. Germline assignment: CDR1 SGHTA and CDR2 FQGNSA. Filled out from reference TRBV7-2 and TRBJ2-7, the complete variable domain reads GAGVSQSPSNKVTEKGKDVELRCDPISGHTALYWYRQSLGQGLEFLIYFQGNSAPDKSGLPSDRFSAERTGGSVSTLTIQRTQQEDSAVYLCASSFGSHEQYFGPGTRLTVT.